This T cell receptor (beta chain) was found in a study of blood T cell repertoires in COVID-19 (dated by TCRdb to about 2020). Background for the entire study: Samples from collaborators originated in the United States, Italy and Spain and spanned both the acute and convalescent phases of COVID-19. The prospective study material was composed of cDNA or gDNA derived from T cells, B-cell-depleted T cells, or PBMCs. Subjects who had been exposed to COVID-19, were actively infected with it, or had recovered from it provided the deeply sampled blood TCRbeta repertoires that made up the dataset. A freely available public database, intended as a resource for researchers studying the immune response to SARS-CoV-2, is where the repertoires were released. Samples were obtained from the ongoing ImmuneRACE study (first 160 participants) and from 950 to 1,500 subjects provided by 6 global collaborators. The sample metadata nearly always contained a de-identified subject ID, COVID-19 status, age in years and sex. Where available, HLA class I and class II types were taken from metadata supplied by the sample provider and were not determined by assay-based typing. Study-wide conclusions, independent of this receptor: How much clinical and demographic metadata was included differed by source and by participant, and the metadata was provided uncurated.

Details on this clone: Which antigen it targets is not known. The input lacks base qualities; no much larger clone sits a single base away.

The immunoSEQ Assay, a bias-controlled multiplex PCR, was used to amplify TCRbeta CDR3 regions from genomic DNA. As for how the authors treated the data: The number of nucleated cells in each sample was estimated from the amplification of reference gene primers within the assay. Sequence reads were collapsed and filtered to measure the absolute abundance of every unique TCRbeta CDR3 rearrangement. For each sample, productive Simpson clonality was calculated as the square root of Simpson's diversity index across productive rearrangements. The table was pulled from immuneACCESS by TCRdb, which kept in-frame rearrangements only. Such tables lose some clones; where checked, under half of the loss comes from unresolved V genes, and the rest has no known cause. V and J calls plus clone size are reproduced from that table; the DNA served to infer D and trimming. The sample table contains approximately 260,000 clones; only one count was recorded for about 88% of them. The ten biggest clones cover 2% to 2.5% of the sample.

Samples from volunteer blood donors who had recovered from COVID-19 were contributed by a second Seattle source. The collaborating institutions used their own protocols to collect whole blood in K2EDTA tubes. For TCRbeta analysis, collaborator samples were shipped as frozen whole blood, as isolated PBMCs, or as DNA extracted from either sample type. Its CDR3 holds 14 amino acids, cysteine through phenylalanine. Of the read, only the CDR3 DNA is kept; its 42 bases are in frame from base 1. The germline V gene yields SGHTA for CDR1 and FQGNSA for CDR2. V is cut by 7 bases and J by 0 bases, and the space between the germline ends is 11 bases.

The chain was built from TRBV7-2 and TRBJ2-3; D gene: possibly TRBD2, on 6 matching bases. Sequenced material: peripheral blood. This receptor was identified in a woman in her 40s who had recovered from COVID-19. In nucleotide form, the sequence is TGTGCCAGCACGTGGGACTTAAGCACAGATACGCAGTATTTT. Its amino acids are CASTWDLSTDTQYF. The full variable domain, completed from the reference TRBV7-2 and TRBJ2-3 proteins outside the CDR3, reads GAGVSQSPSNKVTEKGKDVELRCDPISGHTALYWYRQSLGQGLEFLIYFQGNSAPDKSGLPSDRFSAERTGGSVSTLTIQRTQQEDSAVYLCASTWDLSTDTQYFGPGTRLTVL.